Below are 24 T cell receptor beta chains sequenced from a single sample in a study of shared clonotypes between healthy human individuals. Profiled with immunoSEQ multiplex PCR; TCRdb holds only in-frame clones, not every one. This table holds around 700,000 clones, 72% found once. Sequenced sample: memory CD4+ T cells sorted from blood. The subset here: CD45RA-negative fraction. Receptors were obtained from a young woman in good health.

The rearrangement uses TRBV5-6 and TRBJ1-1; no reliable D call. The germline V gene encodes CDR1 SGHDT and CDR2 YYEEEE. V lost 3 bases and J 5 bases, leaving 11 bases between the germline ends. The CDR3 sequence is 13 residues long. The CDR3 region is CASSSVAGTEAFF. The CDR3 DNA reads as TGTGCCAGCAGCTCCGTGGCGGGAACTGAAGCTTTCTTT.

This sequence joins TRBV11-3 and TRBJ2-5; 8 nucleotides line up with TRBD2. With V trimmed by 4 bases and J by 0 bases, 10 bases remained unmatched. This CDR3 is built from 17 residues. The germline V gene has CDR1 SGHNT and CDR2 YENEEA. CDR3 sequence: CASSSRLRAGDQETQYF. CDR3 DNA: TGTGCCAGCAGCTCCAGGTTACGAGCGGGAGACCAAGAGACCCAGTACTTC.

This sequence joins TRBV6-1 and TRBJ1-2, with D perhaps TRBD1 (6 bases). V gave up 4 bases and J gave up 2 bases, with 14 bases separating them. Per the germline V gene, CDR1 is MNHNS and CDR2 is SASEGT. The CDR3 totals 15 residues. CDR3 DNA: TGTGCCAGCAGTGCCCCGCCAGGGGACAACTATGGCTACACCTTC. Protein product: CASSAPPGDNYGYTF.

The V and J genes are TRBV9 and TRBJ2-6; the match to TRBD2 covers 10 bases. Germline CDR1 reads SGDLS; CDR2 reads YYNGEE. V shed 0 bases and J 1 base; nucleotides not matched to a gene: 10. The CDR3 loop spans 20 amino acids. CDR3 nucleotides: TGTGCCAGCAGCGTAGGGGCTAAGGCTAGCGGGAGATCTGGGGCCAACGTCCTGACTTTC. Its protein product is CASSVGAKASGRSGANVLTF.

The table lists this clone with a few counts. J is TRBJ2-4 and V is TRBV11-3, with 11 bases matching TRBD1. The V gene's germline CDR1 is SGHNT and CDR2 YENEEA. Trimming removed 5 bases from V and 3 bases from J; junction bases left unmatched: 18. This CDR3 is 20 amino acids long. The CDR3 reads CASSKRRTGGLPGDKNIQYF. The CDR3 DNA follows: TGTGCCAGCAGCAAAAGAAGGACAGGGGGCCTCCCCGGGGACAAAAACATTCAGTACTTC.

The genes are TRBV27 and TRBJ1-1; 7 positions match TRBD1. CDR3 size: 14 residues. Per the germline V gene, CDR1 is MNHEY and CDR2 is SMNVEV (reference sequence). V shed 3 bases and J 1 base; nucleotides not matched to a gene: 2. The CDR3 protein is CASSFRQGNTEAFF. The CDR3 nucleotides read TGTGCCAGCAGTTTTCGACAGGGGAACACTGAAGCTTTCTTT.

CDR3 loop: CASSLPTSAFDEQYF. The CDR3 DNA sequence: TGCGCCAGCAGCCTACCAACTAGCGCCTTCGACGAGCAGTACTTC. The chain combines TRBV4-1 with TRBJ2-7, with 7 bases fitting TRBD2. Germline assignment: CDR1 MGHRA and CDR2 YSYEKL. J lost 5 bases, V lost 4 bases, and 11 bases had no gene match. The CDR3 is made up of 15 amino acids.

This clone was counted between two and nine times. CDR3 nucleotides: TGCGCCAGCAGTGAGGGGACAGCGACTGGAAACACCATATATTTT. Translated, it gives CASSEGTATGNTIYF. The chain joins TRBV10-1 to TRBJ1-3; TRBD1 matches at 7 bases. The CDR3 runs to 15 residues. Germline V gene sequence: CDR1 WNHNN, CDR2 SYGVQD (reference sequence). V lost 2 bases and J lost 2; bases outside the gene matches: 3.

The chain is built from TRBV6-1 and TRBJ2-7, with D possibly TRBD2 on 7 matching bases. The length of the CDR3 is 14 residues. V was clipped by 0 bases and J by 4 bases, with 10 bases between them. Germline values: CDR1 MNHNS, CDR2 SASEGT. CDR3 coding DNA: TGTGCCAGCAGTGAAGCGGGAGGGGGGTACGAGCAGTACTTC. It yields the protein CASSEAGGGYEQYF.

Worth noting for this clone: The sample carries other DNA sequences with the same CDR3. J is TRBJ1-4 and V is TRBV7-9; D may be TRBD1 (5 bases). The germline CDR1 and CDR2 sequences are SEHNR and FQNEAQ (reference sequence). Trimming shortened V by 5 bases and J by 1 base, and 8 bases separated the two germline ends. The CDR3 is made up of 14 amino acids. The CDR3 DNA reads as TGTGCCAGCAGCGAAGGGGTAACTAATGAAAAACTGTTTTTT. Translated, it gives CASSEGVTNEKLFF.

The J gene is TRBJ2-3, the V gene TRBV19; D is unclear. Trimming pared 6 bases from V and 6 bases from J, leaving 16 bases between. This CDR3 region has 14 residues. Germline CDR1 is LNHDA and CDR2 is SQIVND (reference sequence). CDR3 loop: CASSNFHRRDTQYF. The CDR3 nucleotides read TGTGCCAGTAGCAATTTTCACCGCCGGGATACGCAGTATTTT.

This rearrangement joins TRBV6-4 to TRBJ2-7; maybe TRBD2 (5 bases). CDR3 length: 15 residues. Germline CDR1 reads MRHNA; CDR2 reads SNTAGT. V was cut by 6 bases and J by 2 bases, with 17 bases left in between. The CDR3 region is CASSQVRGGPYEQYF. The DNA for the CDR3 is TGTGCCAGCAGCCAGGTTCGGGGTGGCCCCTACGAGCAGTACTTC.

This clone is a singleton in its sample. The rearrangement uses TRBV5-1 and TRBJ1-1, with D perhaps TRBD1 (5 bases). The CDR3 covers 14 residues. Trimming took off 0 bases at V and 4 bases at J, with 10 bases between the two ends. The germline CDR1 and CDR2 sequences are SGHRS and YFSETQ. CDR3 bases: TGCGCCAGCAGCTTGGGGGAGGGGCGCACTGAAGCTTTCTTT. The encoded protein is CASSLGEGRTEAFF. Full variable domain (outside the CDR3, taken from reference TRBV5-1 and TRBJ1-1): KAGVTQTPRYLIKTRGQQVTLSCSPISGHRSVSWYQQTPGQGLQFLFEYFSETQRNKGNFPGRFSGRQFSNSRSEMNVSTLELGDSALYLCASSLGEGRTEAFFGQGTRLTVV.

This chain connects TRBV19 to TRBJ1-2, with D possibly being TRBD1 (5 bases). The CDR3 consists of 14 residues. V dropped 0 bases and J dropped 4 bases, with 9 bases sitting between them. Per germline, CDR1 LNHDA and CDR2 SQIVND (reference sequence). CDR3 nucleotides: TGTGCCAGTAGTATAGAAGGGGAAACCTATGGCTACACCTTC. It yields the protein CASSIEGETYGYTF.

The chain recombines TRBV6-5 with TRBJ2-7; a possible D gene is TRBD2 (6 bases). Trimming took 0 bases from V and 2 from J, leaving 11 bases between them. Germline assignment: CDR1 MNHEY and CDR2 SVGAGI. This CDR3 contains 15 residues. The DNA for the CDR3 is TGTGCCAGCAGTTACTCGAAACTAGCTCCCTACGAGCAGTACTTC. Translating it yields CASSYSKLAPYEQYF.

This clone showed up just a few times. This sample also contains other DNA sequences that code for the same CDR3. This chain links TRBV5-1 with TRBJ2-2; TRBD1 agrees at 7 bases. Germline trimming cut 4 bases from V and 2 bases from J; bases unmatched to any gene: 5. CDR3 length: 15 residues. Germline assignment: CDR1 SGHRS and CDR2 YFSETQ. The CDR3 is CASSPGTANTGELFF. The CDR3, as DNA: TGCGCCAGCAGCCCCGGGACAGCTAACACCGGGGAGCTGTTTTTT.

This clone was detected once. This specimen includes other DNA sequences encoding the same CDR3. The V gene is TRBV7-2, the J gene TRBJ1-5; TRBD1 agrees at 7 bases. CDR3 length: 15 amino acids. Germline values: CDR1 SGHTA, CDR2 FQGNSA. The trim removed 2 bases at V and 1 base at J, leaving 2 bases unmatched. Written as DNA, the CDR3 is TGTGCCAGCAGCTTACGGACAGGAAGCAATCAGCCCCAGCATTTT. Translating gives CASSLRTGSNQPQHF.

The CDR3 here is CASSDYNQPQHF. The DNA of the CDR3 is TGTGCCAGCAGCGACTACAATCAGCCCCAGCATTTT. The chain employs TRBV14 and TRBJ1-5; D gene unclear. This CDR3 has 12 residues. Trimming cost V 5 bases and J 3 bases, with 5 bases left between them. Germline CDR1 and CDR2: SGHDN and FVKESK. Full variable domain (missing parts from reference TRBV14 and TRBJ1-5): EAGVTQFPSHSVIEKGQTVTLRCDPISGHDNLYWYRRVMGKEIKFLLHFVKESKQDESGMPNNRFLAERTGGTYSTLKVQPAELEDSGVYFCASSDYNQPQHFGDGTRLSIL.

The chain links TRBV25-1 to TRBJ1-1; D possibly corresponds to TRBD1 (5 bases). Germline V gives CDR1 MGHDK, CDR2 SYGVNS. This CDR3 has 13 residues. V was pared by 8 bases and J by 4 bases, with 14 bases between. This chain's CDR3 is CASDDSPGTEAFF. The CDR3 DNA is TGTGCCAGCGACGACAGTCCCGGCACTGAAGCTTTCTTT.

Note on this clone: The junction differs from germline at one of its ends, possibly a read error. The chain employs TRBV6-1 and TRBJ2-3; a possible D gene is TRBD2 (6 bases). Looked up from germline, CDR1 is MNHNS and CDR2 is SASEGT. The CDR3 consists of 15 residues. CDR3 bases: TGTGCCAGCAGAGAAGCGGGCCGGAACACAGATACGCAGTATTTT. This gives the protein CASREAGRNTDTQYF.

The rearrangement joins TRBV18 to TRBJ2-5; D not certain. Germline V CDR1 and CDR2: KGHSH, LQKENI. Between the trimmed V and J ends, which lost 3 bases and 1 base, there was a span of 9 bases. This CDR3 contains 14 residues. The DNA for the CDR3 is TGTGCCAGCTCACCTCCCACGCGCCAAGAGACCCAGTACTTC. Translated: CASSPPTRQETQYF.

The CDR3: CASNPDGPSYEQYF. The CDR3 DNA follows: TGTGCCAGTAACCCGGACGGACCCTCCTACGAGCAGTACTTC. This rearrangement joins TRBV19 to TRBJ2-7; no clear D gene. The V end lost 7 bases, the J end lost 0 bases, and 13 bases lay between the germline ends. Germline V gives CDR1 LNHDA, CDR2 SQIVND (reference sequence). The CDR3 is 14 residues long.

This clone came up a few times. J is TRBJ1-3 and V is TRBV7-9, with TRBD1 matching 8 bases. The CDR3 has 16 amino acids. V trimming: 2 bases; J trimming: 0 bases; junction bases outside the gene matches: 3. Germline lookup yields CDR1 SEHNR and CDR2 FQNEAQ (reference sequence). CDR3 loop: CASSLSGTGSGNTIYF. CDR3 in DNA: TGTGCCAGCAGCTTATCGGGGACAGGCTCTGGAAACACCATATATTTT.

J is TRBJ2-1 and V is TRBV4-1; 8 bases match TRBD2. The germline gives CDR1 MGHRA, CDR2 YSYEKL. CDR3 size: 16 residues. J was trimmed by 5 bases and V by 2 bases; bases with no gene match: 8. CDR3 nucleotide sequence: TGCGCCAGCAGCCAACCACTAGCGGCGAGTAACAATGAGCAGTTCTTC. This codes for CASSQPLAASNNEQFF.